The T cell receptor (beta chain) described here comes from a study of T cell responses to AZD1222 COVID-19 vaccine. Findings and limits, study-wide: Possibly, clonal diversity was underestimated; donors were largely white British and included more females.

Only in-frame clones appear in the TCRdb table, and some are missing; sequencing was by immunoSEQ multiplex PCR. The data contain tens of thousands of clones, roughly 80% of them singletons. Turning to this clone: The antigen is unknown.

This CDR3 has 15 residues. Germline V gene lookup returns CDR1 LNHNV and CDR2 YYDKDF (reference sequence). Trimming took 0 bases from V and 4 from J, leaving 10 bases between them. The clonotype originates from an adult in good health. Source: peripheral blood, taken on day 0 of AZD1222 vaccination. The J gene is TRBJ1-3, the V gene TRBV15, with D unclear. The CDR3 region has the DNA TGTGCCACCAGCAGAGAGCTTCACGCCGGAAACACCATATATTTT. It translates to CATSRELHAGNTIYF. Together with reference TRBV15 and TRBJ1-3, the CDR3 gives the full variable domain: DAMVIQNPRYQVTQFGKPVTLSCSQTLNHNVMYWYQQKSSQAPKLLFHYYDKDFNNEADTPDNFQSRRPNTSFCFLDIRSPGLGDTAMYLCATSRELHAGNTIYFGEGSWLTVV.